These 30 T cell receptor beta chains were sequenced from one sample in a study of blood T cell repertoires in COVID-19. Assay: immunoSEQ multiplex PCR; the TCRdb copy retains only in-frame clones and omits some. Of 300,000 to 350,000 clones in the sample, approximately 90% were seen once. The sequencing sample was made of peripheral blood. These receptors were taken from a man between 25 and 39 years old with COVID-19, enrolled during active disease.

CDR3 loop: CASSLMGLDEQFF. The CDR3 nucleotides are TGTGCCAGCAGTTTAATGGGGCTTGATGAGCAGTTCTTC. The rearrangement links TRBV27 to TRBJ2-1; maybe TRBD1 (5 bases). CDR3 length equals 13 residues. Looked up from germline, CDR1 is MNHEY and CDR2 is SMNVEV (reference sequence). V was clipped by 2 bases and J by 8 bases, with 10 bases between them.

This chain uses TRBV7-3 with TRBJ2-1; D gene unclear. CDR3 length equals 13 residues. The V gene lost 0 bases and the J gene lost 5 bases, with 5 bases spanning the gap. CDR1 and CDR2 from the germline V gene are SGHTA and FQGTGA. CDR3 region: CASSLTIDNEQFF. The CDR3 nucleotides are TGTGCCAGCAGCTTAACGATAGACAATGAGCAGTTCTTC. The full variable domain, rest sourced from reference TRBV7-3 and TRBJ2-1, is GAGVSQTPSNKVTEKGKYVELRCDPISGHTALYWYRQSLGQGPEFLIYFQGTGAADDSGLPNDRFFAVRPEGSVSTLKIQRTERGDSAVYLCASSLTIDNEQFFGPGTRLTVL.

This clone was seen just once. The chain recombines TRBV6-5 with TRBJ2-3; 9 bases agree with TRBD1. The CDR3 contains 14 residues. Per germline, CDR1 MNHEY and CDR2 SVGAGI. V shed 5 bases and J 3 bases; nucleotides not matched to a gene: 3. CDR3 sequence: CASSMGQGTDTQYF. CDR3 bases: TGTGCCAGCAGTATGGGACAGGGAACAGATACGCAGTATTTT.

The chain is built from TRBV5-6 and TRBJ1-5; perhaps TRBD1 as D (5 bases). Germline CDR1 is SGHDT and CDR2 is YYEEEE. Between the trimmed V and J ends, which lost 2 bases and 5 bases, there was a span of 14 bases. The length of the CDR3 is 15 residues. The CDR3 sequence is CASSFLRDPDQPQHF. The CDR3 DNA sequence: TGTGCCAGCAGCTTCCTCAGGGATCCCGATCAGCCCCAGCATTTT.

This chain links TRBV6-5 with TRBJ2-5; D remains ambiguous. The CDR3 runs 14 residues. V dropped 5 bases and J dropped 2 bases, with 12 bases sitting between them. In germline, CDR1 is MNHEY, CDR2 SVGAGI. CDR3 coding DNA: TGTGCCAGCAGTCCCCATGCGGTTCAAGAGACCCAGTACTTC. Translating gives CASSPHAVQETQYF.

A few counts support this clone. V is TRBV4-3 and J is TRBJ2-3; 10 bases match TRBD2. The germline V gene encodes CDR1 LGHNA and CDR2 YSLEER. The CDR3 spans 18 residues. Trimming removed 0 bases from V and 2 bases from J; junction bases left unmatched: 8. This CDR3 reads CASSQDGLAGDDTDTQYF. In DNA form, the CDR3 reads TGCGCCAGCAGCCAAGATGGGCTAGCGGGAGATGACACAGATACGCAGTATTTT.

The chain combines TRBV3-1 (or the pseudogene TRBV3-2) with TRBJ2-1; TRBD2 aligns across 7 bases. V gave up 6 bases and J gave up 5 bases; unmatched junction bases: 7. The CDR3 is made up of 14 amino acids. Germline loops: CDR1 LGHDT, CDR2 YNNKEL (reference sequence). CDR3 in DNA: TGTGCCAGCAGTCGAAATGCGGGAGACAATGAGCAGTTCTTC. Its translation is CASSRNAGDNEQFF.

The chain joins TRBV21-1 to TRBJ1-1; the table's D call TRBD1 went unverified against the DNA. TRBV21-1 counts as a pseudogene. The CDR3 is 15 amino acids. CDR3 sequence (DNA): TGTGCCAGCAGCTTCCATGGGACAGGGAACACTGAAGCTTTCTTT. Translating gives CASSFHGTGNTEAFF.

This clone was found once. The chain joins TRBV11-2 to TRBJ1-1; D perhaps matches TRBD1 (5 bases). CDR3 length: 15 residues. Per the germline V gene, CDR1 is SGHAT and CDR2 is FQNNGV. With 2 bases removed from V and 6 bases from J, the gap between germline ends came to 16 bases. The DNA of the CDR3 is TGTGCCAGCAGCTTACCCCTTCAGGGTATCGCTGAAGCTTTCTTT. This codes for CASSLPLQGIAEAFF.

The chain has TRBV5-1 and TRBJ1-2, with D uncertain. The germline V gene has CDR1 SGHRS and CDR2 YFSETQ. This CDR3 has 13 residues. V lost 5 bases, J lost 0 bases, and 8 bases lay in between. The CDR3 sequence is CASREASNYGYTF. CDR3 sequence (DNA): TGCGCCAGCAGGGAGGCTTCTAACTATGGCTACACCTTC. Full variable domain (remainder filled in from reference TRBV5-1 and TRBJ1-2): KAGVTQTPRYLIKTRGQQVTLSCSPISGHRSVSWYQQTPGQGLQFLFEYFSETQRNKGNFPGRFSGRQFSNSRSEMNVSTLELGDSALYLCASREASNYGYTFGSGTRLTVV.

As for this clone: The sample has other DNA sequences that encode this CDR3 too. The V gene is TRBV15, the J gene TRBJ2-7, with D possibly matching TRBD1 (6 bases). CDR1 and CDR2 (germline): LNHNV, YYDKDF (reference sequence). This CDR3 has 13 amino acids. The ends were cut back, 1 base at V and 3 bases at J, with 7 bases in the middle. CDR3 protein: CATSRGTVYEQYF. The CDR3 nucleotides are TGTGCCACCAGCAGAGGGACAGTCTACGAGCAGTACTTC.

Only one count was recorded for this clone. The CDR3 sequence: CASSQQGRDTEAFF. The CDR3 DNA sequence: TGTGCCAGCAGCCAACAGGGCCGCGACACTGAAGCTTTCTTT. The chain employs TRBV5-8 and TRBJ1-1, with D possibly TRBD1 on 6 matching bases. The germline CDR1 and CDR2 sequences are SGHTS and YDEGEE. The CDR3 runs 14 residues. Trimming removed 4 bases at V and 3 bases at J, with 13 bases between.

This chain links TRBV5-1 with TRBJ2-6; D is perhaps TRBD2 (6 bases). V lost 0 bases and J 0 bases, leaving 16 bases between the germline ends. Germline lookup yields CDR1 SGHRS and CDR2 YFSETQ. This CDR3 contains 19 residues. The CDR3 DNA is TGCGCCAGCAGCTTGGAGGCTTGGCAGGGAGGCTCTGGGGCCAACGTCCTGACTTTC. This translates into CASSLEAWQGGSGANVLTF. The full variable domain, its missing parts supplied by reference TRBV5-1 and TRBJ2-6, is KAGVTQTPRYLIKTRGQQVTLSCSPISGHRSVSWYQQTPGQGLQFLFEYFSETQRNKGNFPGRFSGRQFSNSRSEMNVSTLELGDSALYLCASSLEAWQGGSGANVLTFGAGSRLTVL.

The chain recombines TRBV7-9 with TRBJ2-1, with D maybe TRBD1 (6 bases). The CDR3 spans 12 residues. CDR1 and CDR2 (germline): SEHNR, FQNEAQ (reference sequence). Trimming stripped 5 bases from V and 8 bases from J, with 10 bases between. Here the CDR3 DNA reads TGTGCCAGCAGCCCAGGGGTTGATGAGCAGTTCTTC. The encoded protein is CASSPGVDEQFF.

The rearrangement joins TRBV7-2 to TRBJ1-2; a weak D match, TRBD1 (6 bases). Germline lookup yields CDR1 SGHTA and CDR2 FQGNSA. V was shortened by 5 bases and J by 5 bases, with 12 bases between the two germline ends. This CDR3 has 13 residues. CDR3 nucleotides: TGTGCCAGCAGCAGAGAAGGGGGATATGGCTACACCTTC. It yields the protein CASSREGGYGYTF.

This clone showed up just once. The chain is built from TRBV5-6 and TRBJ1-2; D not resolved. This CDR3 has 14 residues. Germline CDR1 reads SGHDT; CDR2 reads YYEEEE. Trimming removed 5 bases from V and 0 bases from J, with 11 bases in between. CDR3 in amino acids: CASRLTGANYGYTF. CDR3 coding DNA: TGTGCCAGCAGATTGACTGGAGCTAACTATGGCTACACCTTC.

The CDR3 here is CASSLSSGSPYEQYF. Here the CDR3 DNA reads TGTGCCAGCAGCTTAAGCAGCGGGAGCCCCTACGAGCAGTACTTC. The chain is built from TRBV7-8 and TRBJ2-7, with TRBD2 matching 8 bases. Per the germline V gene, CDR1 is SGHVS and CDR2 is FQNEAQ. The CDR3 covers 15 residues. V dropped 2 bases and J dropped 2; count of bases not matched to a gene: 5.

The V call is TRBV5-6, the J call TRBJ2-5, with 9 bases fitting TRBD2. The J segment lost 1 base and the V segment lost 0 bases, leaving 10 bases of the junction unmatched. The CDR3 runs to 18 residues. Germline values: CDR1 SGHDT, CDR2 YYEEEE. As DNA, the CDR3 is TGTGCCAGCAGCTTGGCCGCAGGAGCGGGGGGACCCCAAGAGACCCAGTACTTC. Protein sequence: CASSLAAGAGGPQETQYF.

The gene calls are TRBV21-1 and TRBJ2-7; the table assigns TRBD2, which was not confirmed against the DNA. TRBV21-1 is described as a pseudogene. The CDR3 runs 19 residues. The DNA of the CDR3 is TGTGCCAGCAGCAAAAAAGGGGACTGCCTCGACGGAGATCCCTACGAGCAGTACTTC. It yields the protein CASSKKGDCLDGDPYEQYF.

The chain couples TRBV6-5 to TRBJ2-2, with D possibly matching TRBD2 (5 bases). Germline V gives CDR1 MNHEY, CDR2 SVGAGI. The CDR3 has 15 amino acids. Between the trimmed V and J ends, which lost 8 bases and 5 bases, there was a span of 18 bases. This CDR3 is CASSFGLTGTGELFF. The DNA for the CDR3 is TGTGCCAGCTCGTTTGGACTCACTGGGACCGGGGAGCTGTTTTTT.

The rearrangement joins TRBV28 to TRBJ2-2; D is perhaps TRBD2 (5 bases). There are 16 residues in the CDR3. V lost 1 base and J 5 bases, leaving 14 bases between the germline ends. The V gene's germline CDR1 is MDHEN and CDR2 SYDVKM. The CDR3: CASSLLGEGMTGELFF. CDR3 DNA sequence: TGTGCCAGCAGTTTATTGGGAGAGGGAATGACCGGGGAGCTGTTTTTT.

CDR3 loop: CASSGLQGTRETQYF. CDR3 bases: TGTGCCAGCAGCGGCCTACAGGGAACCCGTGAGACCCAGTACTTC. The gene calls are TRBV21-1 and TRBJ2-5; TRBD1 is the table's D call and was not checked against the DNA. TRBV21-1 is tagged as a pseudogene. This CDR3 is built from 15 residues.

The V call is TRBV19, the J call TRBJ1-1, with 12 bases fitting TRBD1. Per germline, CDR1 LNHDA and CDR2 SQIVND (reference sequence). The CDR3 covers 17 residues. V was pared by 7 bases and J by 4 bases, with 13 bases of the junction left unmatched. CDR3 residues: CASTPGQGANRGTEAFF. The CDR3 nucleotides read TGTGCCAGTACCCCGGGACAGGGGGCAAACAGGGGCACTGAAGCTTTCTTT.

The chain has TRBV18 and TRBJ1-5, with 10 bases matching TRBD1. Germline V gene data show CDR1 as KGHSH and CDR2 as LQKENI. The CDR3 is made up of 17 amino acids. Trimming removed 3 bases from V and 1 base from J; junction bases left unmatched: 6. DNA of the CDR3: TGTGCCAGCTCACCTTTCGACAGGGGGCTAAGCAATCAGCCCCAGCATTTT. Its protein product is CASSPFDRGLSNQPQHF.

This clone has a single count. The rearrangement joins TRBV5-5 to TRBJ2-6; possible D gene TRBD1, 5 bases. Trimming took off 0 bases at V and 1 base at J, with 8 bases between the two ends. Germline CDR1 and CDR2: SGHKS and YYEKEE (reference sequence). The CDR3 sequence is 16 residues long. This CDR3 is CASSLVAGSGANVLTF. The CDR3 bases are TGTGCCAGCAGCTTGGTGGCAGGGTCTGGGGCCAACGTCCTGACTTTC.

The rearrangement links TRBV7-2 to TRBJ2-7, with 10 bases aligning to TRBD1. The CDR3 length is 14 residues. V lost 5 bases and J lost 5; bases outside the gene matches: 6. Germline CDR1 and CDR2: SGHTA and FQGNSA. CDR3 amino acids: CASSPGTGAHEQYF. In DNA, the CDR3 is TGTGCCAGCAGCCCAGGGACAGGGGCCCACGAGCAGTACTTC.

This rearrangement joins TRBV2 to TRBJ1-4; D unresolved. Germline CDR1 reads SNHLY; CDR2 reads FYNNEI. This CDR3 is built from 14 residues. Trimming took 6 bases from V and 3 from J, leaving 11 bases between them. The CDR3 coding sequence is TGTGCCAGCAGGTCGGGGTCCTCTAATGAAAAACTGTTTTTT. This gives the protein CASRSGSSNEKLFF.

The chain has TRBV9 and TRBJ2-7; 8 bases align to TRBD1. The CDR3 contains 16 residues. J lost 3 bases, V lost 3 bases, and 11 bases had no gene match. From germline, CDR1 is SGDLS and CDR2 YYNGEE. CDR3 in amino acids: CASSADSRGPSYEQYF. In DNA form, the CDR3 reads TGTGCCAGCAGCGCAGACTCCAGGGGGCCCAGCTACGAGCAGTACTTC.

The rearrangement uses TRBV9 and TRBJ1-2; the match to TRBD1 covers 12 bases. This CDR3 comprises 15 residues. Germline V gene sequence: CDR1 SGDLS, CDR2 YYNGEE. The V and J ends lost 4 bases and 3 bases, in that order; junction bases with no gene match: 4. The DNA of the CDR3 is TGTGCCAGCAGCTCCCGGGACAGGGGGCACTATGGCTACACCTTC. It specifies CASSSRDRGHYGYTF. Complete variable domain (other parts from reference TRBV9 and TRBJ1-2): DSGVTQTPKHLITATGQRVTLRCSPRSGDLSVYWYQQSLDQGLQFLIQYYNGEERAKGNILERFSAQQFPDLHSELNLSSLELGDSALYFCASSSRDRGHYGYTFGSGTRLTVV.

This clone came up once. The rearrangement joins TRBV3-1 (or the pseudogene TRBV3-2) to TRBJ2-7; TRBD2 might be the D (6 bases). The CDR3 length is 14 residues. Germline lookup yields CDR1 LGHDT and CDR2 YNNKEL (reference sequence). The V and J ends lost 2 bases and 8 bases respectively, with 16 bases between them. In DNA, the CDR3 is TGTGCCAGCAGCCAATCCGGGGGTCTTCAGAAGCAGTACTTC. Translating it yields CASSQSGGLQKQYF.